One sample yielded the 11 T cell receptor beta chains listed below, sequenced in a study of CD8+CD57+ T cells in acquired aplastic anemia. CDR3 and TCR beta VDJ profiling relied on a genomic DNA template. TCRdb recomputed calls from the reads with MiXCR, one row per CDR3 protein. The table has some 200,000 distinct CDR3 sequences, 60% to 65% seen once. The sequencing input was sorted CD4+, CD8+, or CD8+CD57+ T cells (not recorded which) from PBMCs. The receptors here all came from a human donor in good health.

At least ten counts were recorded for this clonotype. V gene TRBV4-1 combines with J gene TRBJ2-7, with D possibly called TRBD1 or TRBD2 (6 bases each). Germline lookup yields CDR1 MGHRA and CDR2 YSYEKL. The V and J ends lost 0 bases and 3 bases respectively, with 12 bases between them. This CDR3 is 15 amino acids long. As DNA, the CDR3 is TGCGCCAGCAGCCAAGACCGACTAGGGGGCTACGAGCAGTACTTC. Amino acid sequence: CASSQDRLGGYEQYF.

A single count supports this clonotype. The rearrangement links TRBV19 to TRBJ1-1; perhaps TRBD1 as D (6 bases). The ends were cut back, 4 bases at V and 8 bases at J, with 11 bases in the middle. This CDR3 contains 12 residues. Germline-derived CDR1 and CDR2 are LNHDA and SQIVND (reference sequence). The CDR3 DNA reads as TGTGCCAGTAGTAGAGGACAGCACGAAGCTTTCTTT. It translates to CASSRGQHEAFF.

V gene TRBV2 combines with J gene TRBJ2-1; 8 positions agree with TRBD1. This CDR3 contains 13 residues. With 6 bases clipped from V and 10 bases from J, the junction kept 8 bases outside the gene matches. Germline lookup yields CDR1 SNHLY and CDR2 FYNNEI. The CDR3 sequence is CASSPRGRLEQFF. As DNA, the CDR3 is TGTGCCAGCAGCCCCAGGGGGCGGCTAGAGCAGTTCTTC.

The table lists this clonotype with many counts. CDR3 DNA: TGTGCCAGCAACTCCGGGACCCTCCGAGAGACCCAGTACTTC. Translated: CASNSGTLRETQYF. The chain is built from TRBV27 and TRBJ2-5; D may be TRBD1 or TRBD2 (5 bases each). Germline assignment: CDR1 MNHEY and CDR2 SMNVEV (reference sequence). Trimming shortened V by 7 bases and J by 4 bases, and 16 bases separated the two germline ends. The CDR3 runs 14 residues.

The V and J genes are TRBV7-3 and TRBJ2-1, with TRBD2 as a possible D gene (5 bases). CDR1 is SGHTA, CDR2 FQGTGA, per germline. The CDR3 is 15 amino acids. V was trimmed by 2 bases and J by 5 bases, leaving 13 bases between them. CDR3 protein: CASSLLGEVDNEQFF. CDR3 DNA: TGTGCCAGCAGCTTACTCGGGGAAGTGGACAATGAGCAGTTCTTC.

J is TRBJ1-2 and V is TRBV7-9; 9 bases map to TRBD1. CDR1 and CDR2 from the germline V gene are SEHNR and FQNEAQ (reference sequence). This CDR3 spans 14 amino acids. V shed 5 bases and J 6 bases; nucleotides not matched to a gene: 7. In DNA, the CDR3 is TGTGCCAGCAGCCCCCAGGGACAGGGTGATGGCTACACCTTC. This encodes CASSPQGQGDGYTF.

The chain joins TRBV20-1 to TRBJ2-3, with D perhaps matching TRBD1 or TRBD2 (5 bases each). Germline values: CDR1 DFQATT, CDR2 SNEGSKA (reference sequence). CDR3 length: 12 amino acids. V was pared by 7 bases and J by 0 bases, with 8 bases between. CDR3 in amino acids: CSVEGSTDTQYF. In DNA form, the CDR3 reads TGCAGTGTCGAGGGGAGCACAGATACGCAGTATTTT.

This clonotype came up many times. This chain links TRBV14 with TRBJ2-1; D gene uncertain. The CDR3 length is 12 residues. Germline loops: CDR1 SGHDN, CDR2 FVKESK. V was trimmed by 4 bases and J by 9 bases, leaving 10 bases between them. The CDR3 sequence: CASSLTNREQFF. CDR3 coding DNA: TGTGCCAGCAGCCTGACCAACCGTGAGCAGTTCTTC.

The chain links TRBV12-3 or TRBV12-4 to TRBJ1-1; D unresolved. CDR3 length: 13 amino acids. The V end was cut by 2 bases, the J end by 4 bases, with 8 bases between. CDR3 amino acids: CASSLRESTEAFF. CDR3 nucleotide sequence: TGTGCCAGCAGTTTACGAGAGAGCACTGAAGCTTTCTTT.

This rearrangement joins TRBV4-2 to TRBJ1-2; possible D gene TRBD1, 6 bases. The CDR3 contains 13 residues. Germline-derived CDR1 and CDR2 are LGHNA and YNFKEQ. Between the trimmed V and J ends, which lost 1 base and 3 bases, there was a span of 6 bases. The CDR3 here is CASSQGTDYGYTF. In DNA form, the CDR3 reads TGTGCCAGCAGCCAAGGGACAGACTATGGCTACACCTTC.

This clonotype was seen a few times. The chain has TRBV15 and TRBJ1-4; D gene uncertain. The CDR3 is 14 residues long. V lost 3 bases, J lost 0 bases, and 5 bases lay in between. Germline V gene sequence: CDR1 LNHNV, CDR2 YYDKDF (reference sequence). CDR3 amino acids: CATSRDSTNEKLFF. CDR3 nucleotide sequence: TGTGCCACCAGCAGGGATTCAACTAATGAAAAACTGTTTTTT.